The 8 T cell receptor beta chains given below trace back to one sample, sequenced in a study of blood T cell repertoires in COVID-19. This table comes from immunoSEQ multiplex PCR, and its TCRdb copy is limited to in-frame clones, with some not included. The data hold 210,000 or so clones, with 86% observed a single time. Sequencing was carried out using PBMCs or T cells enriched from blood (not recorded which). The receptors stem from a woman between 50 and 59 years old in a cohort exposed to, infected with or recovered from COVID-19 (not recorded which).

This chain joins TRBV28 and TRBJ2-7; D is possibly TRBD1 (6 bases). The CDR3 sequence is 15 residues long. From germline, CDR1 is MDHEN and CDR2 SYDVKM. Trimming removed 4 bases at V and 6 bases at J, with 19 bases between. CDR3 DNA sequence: TGTGCCAGCAGTTCTCCTCAGGGGACGGCCAGCGAGCAGTACTTC. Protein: CASSSPQGTASEQYF.

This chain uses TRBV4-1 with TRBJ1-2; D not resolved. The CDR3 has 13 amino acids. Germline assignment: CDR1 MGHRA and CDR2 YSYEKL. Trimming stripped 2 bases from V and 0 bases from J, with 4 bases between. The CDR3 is CASSQTANYGYTF. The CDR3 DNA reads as TGCGCCAGCAGCCAAACAGCTAACTATGGCTACACCTTC.

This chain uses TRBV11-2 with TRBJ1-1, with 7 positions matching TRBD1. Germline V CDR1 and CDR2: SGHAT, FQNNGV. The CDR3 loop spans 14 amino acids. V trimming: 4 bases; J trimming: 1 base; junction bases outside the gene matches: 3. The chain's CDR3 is CASSWDSSNTEAFF. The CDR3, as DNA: TGTGCCAGCAGCTGGGACAGTTCGAACACTGAAGCTTTCTTT. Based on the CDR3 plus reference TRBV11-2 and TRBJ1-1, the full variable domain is EAGVAQSPRYKIIEKRQSVAFWCNPISGHATLYWYQQILGQGPKLLIQFQNNGVVDDSQLPKDRFSAERLKGVDSTLKIQPAKLEDSAVYLCASSWDSSNTEAFFGQGTRLTVV.

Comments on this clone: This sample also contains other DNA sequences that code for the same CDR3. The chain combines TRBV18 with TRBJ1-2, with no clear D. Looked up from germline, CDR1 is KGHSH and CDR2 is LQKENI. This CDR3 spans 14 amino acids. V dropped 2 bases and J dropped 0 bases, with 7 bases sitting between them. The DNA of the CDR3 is TGTGCCAGCTCACCAGCCAGTTCTAACTATGGCTACACCTTC. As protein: CASSPASSNYGYTF.

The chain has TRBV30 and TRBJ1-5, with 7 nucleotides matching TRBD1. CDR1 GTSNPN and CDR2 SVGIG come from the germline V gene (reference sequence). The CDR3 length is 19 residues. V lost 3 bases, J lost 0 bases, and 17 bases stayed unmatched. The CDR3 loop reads CAWSQDRASFRNSNQPQHF. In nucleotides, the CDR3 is TGTGCCTGGAGCCAAGACAGGGCGTCCTTTAGAAATAGCAATCAGCCCCAGCATTTT.

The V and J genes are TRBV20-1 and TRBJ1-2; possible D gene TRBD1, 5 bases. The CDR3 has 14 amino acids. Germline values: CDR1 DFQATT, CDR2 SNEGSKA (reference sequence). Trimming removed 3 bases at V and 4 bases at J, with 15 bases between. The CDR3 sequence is CSASVSREGYGYTF. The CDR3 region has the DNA TGCAGTGCTAGTGTTTCCAGGGAGGGCTATGGCTACACCTTC.

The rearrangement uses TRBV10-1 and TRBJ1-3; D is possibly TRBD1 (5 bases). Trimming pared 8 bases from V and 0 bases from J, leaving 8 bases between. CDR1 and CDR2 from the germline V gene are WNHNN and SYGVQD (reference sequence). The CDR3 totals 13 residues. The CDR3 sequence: CASSTVSGNTIYF. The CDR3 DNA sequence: TGCGCCAGCTCGACAGTCTCTGGAAACACCATATATTTT.

CDR3 bases: TGTGCCAGCAGCCCAGAAGGGGCAGGGGTTTCAGAAAAACTGTTTTTT. It is translated as CASSPEGAGVSEKLFF. The rearrangement joins TRBV4-2 to TRBJ1-4; D may be TRBD1 (6 bases). Germline V gene sequence: CDR1 LGHNA, CDR2 YNFKEQ. The CDR3 runs to 16 residues. V was trimmed by 4 bases and J by 8 bases, leaving 20 bases between them.